These 21 T cell receptor beta chains came from one sample sequenced in a study of blood T cell repertoires in COVID-19. Produced via immunoSEQ multiplex PCR; TCRdb's table is partial and in-frame only. The table lists some 260,000 clones, approximately 79% of them singletons. The sample consisted of peripheral blood. The receptors derive from a middle-aged woman with active or convalescent COVID-19.

This clone has a handful of counts. The CDR3 reads CASVPHQGAQHF. The CDR3 DNA sequence: TGTGCCAGCGTCCCCCACCAAGGGGCCCAGCATTTT. The chain joins TRBV19 to TRBJ1-5; D is possibly TRBD1 (5 bases). Germline V CDR1 and CDR2: LNHDA, SQIVND (reference sequence). The CDR3 is made up of 12 amino acids. The ends were cut back, 9 bases at V and 11 bases at J, with 17 bases in the middle.

The V call is TRBV20-1, the J call TRBJ1-6; D may be TRBD1 (6 bases). The germline CDR1 and CDR2 sequences are DFQATT and SNEGSKA (reference sequence). The CDR3 is 16 residues long. V was clipped by 3 bases and J by 0 bases, with 12 bases between them. The CDR3 loop reads CSASPGQFSYNSPLHF. The CDR3 coding sequence is TGCAGTGCTAGTCCGGGACAATTCTCCTATAATTCACCCCTCCACTTT.

In the case of this clone: The same CDR3 is also encoded by other DNA sequences in this sample. V is TRBV28 and J is TRBJ2-7; the match to TRBD1 covers 8 bases. V shed 2 bases and J 2 bases; nucleotides not matched to a gene: 2. Germline V lookup: CDR1 MDHEN, CDR2 SYDVKM. The CDR3 consists of 14 residues. The CDR3 is CASSLGTGAYEQYF. The CDR3 coding sequence is TGTGCCAGCAGTTTAGGGACAGGCGCCTACGAGCAGTACTTC.

The V and J genes are TRBV29-1 and TRBJ1-5, with a possible D match to TRBD1 (6 bases). The CDR3 is 13 residues long. The germline V and J ends were trimmed by 4 bases and 1 base, with 8 bases remaining between them. CDR1 SQVTM and CDR2 ANQGSEA come from the germline V gene. CDR3 loop: CSVGQGSNQPQHF. For the CDR3, the DNA is TGCAGCGTTGGGCAGGGGAGCAATCAGCCCCAGCATTTT.

This clone turned up a few times. The chain uses TRBV15 and TRBJ1-1; D is perhaps TRBD1 (5 bases). This CDR3 spans 16 amino acids. The V gene lost 2 bases and the J gene lost 5 bases, with 18 bases spanning the gap. Germline V gene data show CDR1 as LNHNV and CDR2 as YYDKDF (reference sequence). CDR3 loop: CATSRPQAQGSTEAFF. In nucleotides, the CDR3 is TGTGCCACCAGCAGACCACAGGCCCAGGGAAGTACTGAAGCTTTCTTT.

V and J are TRBV21-1 and TRBJ2-5; no check of the table's D call, TRBD1, against the DNA was made. TRBV21-1 is reported as a pseudogene. CDR3 size: 14 residues. Here the CDR3 DNA reads TGTGCCAGCAGCAAAGGTGCCAGGGTAGAGACCCAGTACTTC. Encoded protein: CASSKGARVETQYF.

V is TRBV7-2 and J is TRBJ1-2; the D is unclear. CDR1 SGHTA and CDR2 FQGNSA come from the germline V gene. V was pared by 5 bases and J by 7 bases, with 11 bases between. The length of the CDR3 is 12 residues. CDR3 nucleotide sequence: TGTGCCAGCAGCCCCCGCTCTACTGGCTACACCTTC. Translating gives CASSPRSTGYTF.

This clone was detected only a few times. The V and J genes are TRBV30 and TRBJ1-3; D might be TRBD1 (6 bases). From germline, CDR1 is GTSNPN and CDR2 SVGIG (reference sequence). This CDR3 is built from 13 residues. The V end lost 5 bases, the J end lost 0 bases, and 8 bases lay between the germline ends. The CDR3: CAWETGSGNTIYF. DNA for the CDR3: TGTGCCTGGGAGACAGGCTCTGGAAACACCATATATTTT.

J is TRBJ2-5 and V is TRBV29-1, with D unresolved. Trimming shortened V by 6 bases and J by 1 base, and 3 bases separated the two germline ends. The CDR3 consists of 10 residues. The germline gives CDR1 SQVTM, CDR2 ANQGSEA. CDR3 residues: CSVAQETQYF. For the CDR3, the DNA is TGCAGCGTGGCCCAAGAGACCCAGTACTTC.

The chain uses TRBV3-1 (or the pseudogene TRBV3-2) and TRBJ2-2; D remains ambiguous. V gave up 5 bases and J gave up 5 bases, with 3 bases separating them. CDR1 is LGHDT and CDR2 is YNNKEL in the germline V gene (reference sequence). This CDR3 is built from 11 residues. DNA for the CDR3: TGTGCCAGCAGCGAGACCGGGGAGCTGTTTTTT. It specifies CASSETGELFF.

The CDR3 here is CASSEALRRAGNTIYF. CDR3 sequence (DNA): TGTGCCAGCAGTGAAGCGCTTAGGAGGGCTGGAAACACCATATATTTT. The J gene is TRBJ1-3, the V gene TRBV6-1; D unresolved. V lost 0 bases to trimming and J lost 2 bases, with 11 bases between them. The CDR3 is 16 residues long. Per the germline V gene, CDR1 is MNHNS and CDR2 is SASEGT.

The chain is built from TRBV5-3 and TRBJ2-2, with TRBD2 matching over 14 bases. TRBV5-3 is classed as an ORF, of uncertain function. J lost 0 bases, V lost 4 bases, and 2 bases had no gene match. The CDR3 consists of 17 residues. CDR3 amino acids: CARSRTSGGSNTGELFF. The CDR3 nucleotides read TGTGCCAGAAGCCGGACTAGCGGGGGGTCGAACACCGGGGAGCTGTTTTTT.

The J gene is TRBJ2-1, the V gene TRBV29-1; D may be TRBD2 (6 bases). The V end lost 4 bases, the J end lost 6 bases, and 16 bases lay between the germline ends. Germline CDR1 reads SQVTM; CDR2 reads ANQGSEA. CDR3 length equals 14 residues. CDR3 sequence (DNA): TGCAGCGTTGGGGCAAGACTAGAGGGCAATGAGCAGTTCTTC. Residues: CSVGARLEGNEQFF.

This clone is a singleton in its sample. The rearrangement links TRBV4-2 to TRBJ1-5; TRBD1 aligns across 7 bases. Germline V gene lookup returns CDR1 LGHNA and CDR2 YNFKEQ. Trimming took 1 base from V and 0 from J; bases not matched to a gene: 6. This CDR3 region has 17 residues. The CDR3 coding sequence is TGTGCCAGCAGCCAAGTGGGGACAGATTATAGCAATCAGCCCCAGCATTTT. This encodes CASSQVGTDYSNQPQHF.

V gene TRBV5-6 combines with J gene TRBJ2-2, with 9 nucleotides matching TRBD1. The trim removed 2 bases at V and 6 bases at J, leaving 5 bases unmatched. The CDR3 is 15 residues long. Germline loops: CDR1 SGHDT, CDR2 YYEEEE. DNA of the CDR3: TGTGCCAGCAGCTTCCGGGACAGGGTTGCCGGGGAGCTGTTTTTT. It encodes CASSFRDRVAGELFF.

This chain joins TRBV19 and TRBJ1-4, with 7 bases fitting TRBD1. The CDR3 extends over 15 amino acids. Germline V gene data show CDR1 as LNHDA and CDR2 as SQIVND (reference sequence). The V and J ends lost 4 bases and 8 bases, in that order; junction bases with no gene match: 10. The CDR3 DNA is TGTGCCAGTAGTACGAACAGGGGAAGTAGGGAAAAACTGTTTTTT. Encoded protein: CASSTNRGSREKLFF.

CDR3 residues: CSVVTSGKLEYF. The CDR3 bases are TGCAGCGTTGTAACTAGCGGGAAGTTGGAGTACTTC. The V and J genes are TRBV29-1 and TRBJ2-7, with TRBD2 identical over 10 bases. Germline V gives CDR1 SQVTM, CDR2 ANQGSEA. CDR3 length: 12 residues. Trimming removed 4 bases from V and 11 bases from J; junction bases left unmatched: 8.

The CDR3 coding sequence is TGCAGCGTTGCCCGGGACACCCTCACTGAAGCTTTCTTT. Protein product: CSVARDTLTEAFF. This sequence joins TRBV29-1 and TRBJ1-1; D is perhaps TRBD1 (6 bases). The germline V and J ends were trimmed by 4 bases and 4 bases, with 13 bases remaining between them. From germline, CDR1 is SQVTM and CDR2 ANQGSEA. This CDR3 is 13 amino acids long.

The chain combines TRBV28 with TRBJ1-1; D remains ambiguous. V shed 5 bases and J shed 8 bases, with 15 bases lying between them. The germline gives CDR1 MDHEN, CDR2 SYDVKM. CDR3 length: 13 residues. In DNA, the CDR3 is TGTGCCAGCAGTCCGAACTTGTTCGTAGAAGCTTTCTTT. Protein: CASSPNLFVEAFF.

This clone was picked up a small number of times. The V and J genes are TRBV19 and TRBJ1-5, with no clear D. The CDR3 runs 14 residues. V was trimmed by 6 bases and J by 2 bases, leaving 11 bases between them. Germline V CDR1 and CDR2: LNHDA, SQIVND (reference sequence). The CDR3 region is CASRNLQGNQPQHF. CDR3 bases: TGTGCCAGTAGAAATTTGCAGGGCAATCAGCCCCAGCATTTT.

On this clone itself: This CDR3 is also generated by other DNA sequences in the sample. V is TRBV28 and J is TRBJ1-1; D not certain. The V gene lost 6 bases and the J gene lost 0 bases, with 8 bases spanning the gap. CDR3 length equals 13 residues. Germline V gene data show CDR1 as MDHEN and CDR2 as SYDVKM. This chain's CDR3 is CASSPGVNTEAFF. The CDR3 nucleotides read TGTGCCAGCAGCCCCGGGGTGAACACTGAAGCTTTCTTT. Based on the CDR3 plus reference TRBV28 and TRBJ1-1, the full variable domain is DVKVTQSSRYLVKRTGEKVFLECVQDMDHENMFWYRQDPGLGLRLIYFSYDVKMKEKGDIPEGYSVSREKKERFSLILESASTNQTSMYLCASSPGVNTEAFFGQGTRLTVV.